This entry lists 19 T cell receptor beta chains sequenced from one sample in a study of blood T cell repertoires in COVID-19. Method: immunoSEQ multiplex PCR; TCRdb's copy keeps in-frame clones and lacks some. Counted here are fewer than 8,500 clones, 80% to 90% occurring once; the ten biggest clones make up 10%. What was sequenced was peripheral blood. The receptor source for this set is a man aged 70 or older with active COVID-19.

This clone has just one count. This chain connects TRBV9 to TRBJ2-5; 10 bases align to TRBD2. Germline assignment: CDR1 SGDLS and CDR2 YYNGEE. CDR3 size: 16 residues. Germline trimming cut 0 bases from V and 4 bases from J; bases unmatched to any gene: 6. CDR3 in DNA: TGTGCCAGCAGCGTAGCGGGTAGCGGGGGGTTAGAGACCCAGTACTTC. Translating gives CASSVAGSGGLETQYF.

In nucleotides, the CDR3 is TGTGCCAGCAGTTTATCACTTACAGGGAGTGCTGAAGCTTTCTTT. It yields the protein CASSLSLTGSAEAFF. The genes are TRBV27 and TRBJ1-1, with D perhaps TRBD1 (6 bases). This CDR3 comprises 15 residues. Per germline, CDR1 MNHEY and CDR2 SMNVEV (reference sequence). Trimming left V 0 bases short and J 6 bases short, with 14 bases between.

The CDR3 spells CASSQDPLAVETQYF. The DNA of the CDR3 is TGTGCCAGCAGCCAAGATCCACTGGCGGTGGAGACCCAGTACTTC. This chain joins TRBV3-1 (or the pseudogene TRBV3-2) and TRBJ2-5; D is uncertain. Trimming took 0 bases from V and 5 from J, leaving 13 bases between them. CDR3 size: 15 residues. Germline V gene sequence: CDR1 LGHDT, CDR2 YNNKEL (reference sequence).

The chain is built from TRBV4-3 and TRBJ1-3; a weak D match, TRBD1 (5 bases). Trimming took 1 base from V and 0 from J, leaving 10 bases between them. CDR1 LGHNA and CDR2 YSLEER come from the germline V gene. This CDR3 contains 16 residues. The chain's CDR3 is CASSQAWTSSGNTIYF. CDR3 DNA: TGCGCCAGCAGCCAAGCTTGGACAAGCTCTGGAAACACCATATATTTT.

The CDR3 DNA reads TGTGCCAGCAGGCTGGACGGAGGGAACAATCAGCCCCAGCATTTT. This sequence encodes CASRLDGGNNQPQHF. The V and J genes are TRBV6-1 and TRBJ1-5; no clear D. This CDR3 comprises 15 residues. Deletions cut 6 bases from V and 3 bases from J, with 15 bases between. CDR1 is MNHNS and CDR2 is SASEGT in the germline V gene.

CDR3 loop: CASSPRAGESNEQFF. The CDR3 DNA follows: TGTGCCAGCAGCCCTCGGGCGGGGGAGTCCAATGAGCAGTTCTTC. The gene calls are TRBV7-3 and TRBJ2-1, with TRBD2 identical over 7 bases. CDR1 is SGHTA, CDR2 FQGTGA, per germline. The CDR3 consists of 15 residues. The junction had 10 bases not matched to a gene; V was cut back by 5 bases and J by 6 bases. Filled out from reference TRBV7-3 and TRBJ2-1, the complete variable domain reads GAGVSQTPSNKVTEKGKYVELRCDPISGHTALYWYRQSLGQGPEFLIYFQGTGAADDSGLPNDRFFAVRPEGSVSTLKIQRTERGDSAVYLCASSPRAGESNEQFFGPGTRLTVL.

This clone turned up a few times. The chain links TRBV27 to TRBJ2-2; 8 nucleotides align to TRBD1. Germline V gene lookup returns CDR1 MNHEY and CDR2 SMNVEV (reference sequence). This CDR3 spans 13 amino acids. With V trimmed by 6 bases and J by 3 bases, 0 bases remained unmatched. As DNA, the CDR3 is TGTGCCAGCAGACAGGGGGACACCGGGGAGCTGTTTTTT. Amino acids: CASRQGDTGELFF.

The chain couples TRBV9 to TRBJ1-1; D is unresolved. The CDR3 contains 14 residues. Trimming took 0 bases from V and 5 from J, leaving 11 bases between them. Per germline, CDR1 SGDLS and CDR2 YYNGEE. The CDR3 loop reads CASSVVGGGTEAFF. As DNA, the CDR3 is TGTGCCAGCAGCGTAGTGGGCGGAGGGACTGAAGCTTTCTTT.

This clone was counted a single time. The chain has TRBV29-1 and TRBJ1-3; 7 positions agree with TRBD1. Germline V gene lookup returns CDR1 SQVTM and CDR2 ANQGSEA. Trimming at V came to 7 bases and at J to 1 base, leaving 4 bases not matched to a gene. The CDR3 extends over 13 amino acids. The CDR3 region is CSASGGSGNTIYF. DNA of the CDR3: TGCAGCGCATCAGGGGGGTCTGGAAACACCATATATTTT.

The chain couples TRBV11-2 to TRBJ2-7; 12 positions match TRBD1. The CDR3 spans 16 residues. V lost 1 base, J lost 6 bases, and 7 bases stayed unmatched. Germline lookup yields CDR1 SGHAT and CDR2 FQNNGV. In DNA form, the CDR3 reads TGTGCCAGCAGCTTAGTTGTGGGACAGGGGGCAGGCGAGCAGTACTTC. The encoded protein is CASSLVVGQGAGEQYF.

V is TRBV5-4 and J is TRBJ2-3; the match to TRBD1 covers 10 bases. V dropped 4 bases and J dropped 5; count of bases not matched to a gene: 7. This CDR3 has 15 residues. The germline V gene encodes CDR1 SGHNT and CDR2 YYREEE (reference sequence). CDR3 residues: CASSLRDRGIDTQYF. The CDR3 DNA reads as TGTGCCAGCAGCCTCCGGGACAGGGGCATAGATACGCAGTATTTT. Filled out from reference TRBV5-4 and TRBJ2-3, the complete variable domain reads ETGVTQSPTHLIKTRGQQVTLRCSSQSGHNTVSWYQQALGQGPQFIFQYYREEENGRGNFPPRFSGLQFPNYSSELNVNALELDDSALYLCASSLRDRGIDTQYFGPGTRLTVL.

The sample holds one count of this clone. The chain combines TRBV12-5 with TRBJ1-6; D ambiguous. The CDR3 has 13 amino acids. Trimming removed 0 bases at V and 7 bases at J, with 4 bases between. CDR1 LGHNT and CDR2 FRNRAP come from the germline V gene. CDR3 sequence: CASGLVANSPLHF. The CDR3 nucleotides read TGTGCTAGTGGTTTGGTAGCGAATTCACCCCTCCACTTT.

The chain combines TRBV19 with TRBJ2-7, with D perhaps TRBD2 (6 bases). The CDR3 is 15 residues long. Germline CDR1 reads LNHDA; CDR2 reads SQIVND (reference sequence). V was pared by 3 bases and J by 4 bases, with 16 bases between. DNA for the CDR3: TGTGCCAGTAGTATTTCACCGGGGGACTTATACGAGCAGTACTTC. This translates into CASSISPGDLYEQYF. Complete variable domain (other parts from reference TRBV19 and TRBJ2-7): DGGITQSPKYLFRKEGQNVTLSCEQNLNHDAMYWYRQDPGQGLRLIYYSQIVNDFQKGDIAEGYSVSREKKESFPLTVTSAQKNPTAFYLCASSISPGDLYEQYFGPGTRLTVT.

This sequence joins TRBV11-2 and TRBJ1-2, with a weak D call TRBD1 (5 bases). The CDR3 consists of 14 residues. V shed 8 bases and J shed 1 base, with 14 bases lying between them. CDR1 and CDR2 from the germline V gene are SGHAT and FQNNGV. This CDR3 is CASQGEGINYGYTF. CDR3 coding DNA: TGTGCCAGCCAAGGGGAGGGGATTAACTATGGCTACACCTTC.

The chain carries TRBV7-2 and TRBJ1-1, with D tentatively TRBD1 (5 bases). There are 15 residues in the CDR3. Trimming stripped 4 bases from V and 1 base from J, with 13 bases between. Germline CDR1 SGHTA, CDR2 FQGNSA. The DNA for the CDR3 is TGTGCCAGCAGCTCATCAACAGGAAAGAACACTGAAGCTTTCTTT. This sequence encodes CASSSSTGKNTEAFF.

Only one count was recorded for this clone. The chain employs TRBV12-3 or TRBV12-4 and TRBJ2-5; no clear D. V lost 3 bases, J lost 0 bases, and 2 bases lay in between. There are 12 residues in the CDR3. CDR3 residues: CASSFNQETQYF. CDR3 DNA sequence: TGTGCCAGCAGTTTTAACCAAGAGACCCAGTACTTC.

V is TRBV5-1 and J is TRBJ1-1; D gene unclear. V was clipped by 0 bases and J by 1 base, with 10 bases between them. Germline lookup yields CDR1 SGHRS and CDR2 YFSETQ. This CDR3 is built from 15 residues. Here the CDR3 reads CASSLAPHTNTEAFF. CDR3 in DNA: TGCGCCAGCAGCTTGGCCCCACATACGAACACTGAAGCTTTCTTT.

The gene calls are TRBV18 and TRBJ2-1; D remains unclear. Germline V gene data show CDR1 as KGHSH and CDR2 as LQKENI. V lost 5 bases and J 0 bases, leaving 5 bases between the germline ends. The CDR3 runs 13 residues. The CDR3 sequence: CASSGPSYNEQFF. CDR3 DNA sequence: TGTGCCAGCTCAGGGCCCTCCTACAATGAGCAGTTCTTC.

The chain combines TRBV3-1 (or the pseudogene TRBV3-2) with TRBJ2-1, with a weak D call TRBD1 (6 bases). The CDR3 covers 13 residues. V lost 1 base, J lost 9 bases, and 10 bases lay in between. CDR1 and CDR2 from the germline V gene are LGHDT and YNNKEL (reference sequence). The CDR3 spells CASSQVQGTEQFF. The CDR3 DNA follows: TGTGCCAGCAGCCAAGTCCAGGGGACTGAGCAGTTCTTC.